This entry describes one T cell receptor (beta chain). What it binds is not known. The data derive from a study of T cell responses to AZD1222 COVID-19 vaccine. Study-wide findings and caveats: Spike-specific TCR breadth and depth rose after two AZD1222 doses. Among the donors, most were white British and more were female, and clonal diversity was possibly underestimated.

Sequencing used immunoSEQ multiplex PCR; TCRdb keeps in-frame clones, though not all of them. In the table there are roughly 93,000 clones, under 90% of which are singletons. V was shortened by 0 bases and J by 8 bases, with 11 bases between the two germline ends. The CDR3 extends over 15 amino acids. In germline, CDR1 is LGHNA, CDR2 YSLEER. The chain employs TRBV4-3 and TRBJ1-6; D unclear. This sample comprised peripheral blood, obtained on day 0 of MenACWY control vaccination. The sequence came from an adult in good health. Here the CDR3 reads CASSQDPGPYSPLHF. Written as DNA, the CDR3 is TGCGCCAGCAGCCAAGACCCGGGTCCCTATTCACCCCTCCACTTT.